One sample yielded the 23 T cell receptor beta chains listed below, sequenced in a study of blood T cell repertoires in COVID-19. Here immunoSEQ multiplex PCR was the method, and the copy in TCRdb shows in-frame clones only, minus some. Among under 95,000 clones listed, around 85% were seen once. The sequenced sample consisted of peripheral blood. These receptors came from a woman aged 80 or over with COVID-19, enrolled during active disease.

V usage is TRBV28 and J usage is TRBJ2-5; D might be TRBD1 (7 bases). The germline gives CDR1 MDHEN, CDR2 SYDVKM. The CDR3 totals 15 residues. The V end lost 2 bases, the J end lost 5 bases, and 15 bases lay between the germline ends. The CDR3 bases are TGTGCCAGCAGTTTAGTAGGAGGGGGCGCGGAGACCCAGTACTTC. Protein product: CASSLVGGGAETQYF.

The chain uses TRBV2 and TRBJ2-1, with 7 bases lining up with TRBD1. This CDR3 region has 12 residues. CDR1 is SNHLY, CDR2 FYNNEI, per germline. Losses at the gene ends were 5 bases for V and 8 bases for J; bases not matched to a gene: 3. CDR3 nucleotides: TGTGCCAGCAGTCGACAGGGTTATGAGCAGTTCTTC. Protein product: CASSRQGYEQFF.

This clone has just a few counts. The rearrangement links TRBV25-1 to TRBJ1-2, with TRBD1 identical over 10 bases. The CDR3 is 14 amino acids. V dropped 6 bases and J dropped 8; count of bases not matched to a gene: 9. The germline CDR1 and CDR2 sequences are MGHDK and SYGVNS. CDR3 sequence: CASRGDRGDQGYTF. The DNA of the CDR3 is TGTGCCAGCAGGGGGGACAGGGGAGATCAGGGCTACACCTTC.

J is TRBJ1-1 and V is TRBV5-1; 8 positions agree with TRBD1. J was trimmed by 11 bases and V by 4 bases; bases with no gene match: 7. The CDR3 has 12 amino acids. Germline V gene sequence: CDR1 SGHRS, CDR2 YFSETQ. The CDR3 DNA reads TGCGCCAGCAGCCCAGGACAGGGCTGGGCTTTCTTT. As protein: CASSPGQGWAFF.

The CDR3 DNA reads as TGTGCCAGCTCACCATCCAGGGGGACAGGGAAATACGAGCAGTACTTC. Its protein is CASSPSRGTGKYEQYF. The rearrangement links TRBV18 to TRBJ2-7, with 9 bases that match TRBD1. Germline V CDR1 and CDR2: KGHSH, LQKENI. The V gene end was trimmed by 2 bases and the J gene end by 4 bases; junction bases not matched to a gene: 9. The CDR3 loop spans 16 amino acids.

The rearrangement joins TRBV3-1 (or the pseudogene TRBV3-2) to TRBJ2-1, with 13 bases fitting TRBD2. The germline CDR1 and CDR2 sequences are LGHDT and YNNKEL (reference sequence). CDR3 length equals 16 residues. The V and J ends lost 6 bases and 5 bases, in that order; junction bases with no gene match: 7. The CDR3 region is CASRPPGLAGHNEQFF. As DNA, the CDR3 is TGTGCCAGCAGGCCTCCGGGACTAGCGGGACACAATGAGCAGTTCTTC.

This chain connects TRBV10-1 to TRBJ1-4, with 7 bases aligning to TRBD1. The trim removed 8 bases at V and 8 bases at J, leaving 11 bases unmatched. The CDR3 runs to 14 residues. Germline CDR1 is WNHNN and CDR2 is SYGVQD (reference sequence). CDR3 sequence reads: CASGMTGMREKLFF. The CDR3, as DNA: TGCGCCAGCGGTATGACAGGGATGCGGGAAAAACTGTTTTTT.

The chain combines TRBV5-1 with TRBJ2-2; TRBD2 aligns across 14 bases. Looked up from germline, CDR1 is SGHRS and CDR2 is YFSETQ. The CDR3 loop spans 16 amino acids. The V segment lost 4 bases and the J segment 5 bases; nucleotides outside the gene matches: 4. This chain's CDR3 is CASSGGLAGATGELFF. CDR3 in DNA: TGCGCCAGCAGCGGGGGACTAGCGGGAGCAACCGGGGAGCTGTTTTTT.

This chain links TRBV11-3 with TRBJ2-5; the match to TRBD1 covers 10 bases. V lost 5 bases and J lost 1; bases outside the gene matches: 7. The V gene's germline CDR1 is SGHNT and CDR2 YENEEA. This CDR3 has 16 amino acids. CDR3 bases: TGTGCCAGCAGCGCCGGGACAGGGGCTTCCCAAGAGACCCAGTACTTC. This encodes CASSAGTGASQETQYF.

The chain joins TRBV9 to TRBJ2-7; TRBD2 matches at 7 bases. Trimming removed 2 bases from V and 1 base from J; junction bases left unmatched: 9. This CDR3 is built from 16 residues. Germline CDR1 reads SGDLS; CDR2 reads YYNGEE. The CDR3 DNA is TGTGCCAGCAGCGTCGATCCCTCGGGGGGATCCTACGAGCAGTACTTC. Residues: CASSVDPSGGSYEQYF.

The gene calls are TRBV3-1 (or the pseudogene TRBV3-2) and TRBJ1-6, with TRBD1 identical over 9 bases. The CDR3 has 15 amino acids. After removal of 5 bases from V and 7 bases from J, the junction contained 6 bases not matched to a gene. Germline V lookup: CDR1 LGHDT, CDR2 YNNKEL (reference sequence). The CDR3 sequence: CASSSRTGANSPLHF. The DNA of the CDR3 is TGTGCCAGCAGCTCTAGGACAGGGGCCAATTCACCCCTCCACTTT.

This clone was counted between two and nine times. This chain connects TRBV28 to TRBJ1-3, with D perhaps matching TRBD1 (5 bases). This CDR3 contains 14 residues. V was clipped by 6 bases and J by 3 bases, with 12 bases between them. From germline, CDR1 is MDHEN and CDR2 SYDVKM. CDR3 DNA sequence: TGTGCCAGCAGCCAGGGAACGTATGGAAACACCATATATTTT. It yields the protein CASSQGTYGNTIYF. Full variable domain (outside the CDR3, taken from reference TRBV28 and TRBJ1-3): DVKVTQSSRYLVKRTGEKVFLECVQDMDHENMFWYRQDPGLGLRLIYFSYDVKMKEKGDIPEGYSVSREKKERFSLILESASTNQTSMYLCASSQGTYGNTIYFGEGSWLTVV.

This clone has a handful of counts. The CDR3 loop is CASSLLGGGWPGELFF. CDR3 sequence (DNA): TGTGCCAGCAGTTTATTGGGAGGGGGTTGGCCCGGGGAGCTGTTTTTT. This chain links TRBV27 with TRBJ2-2, with a possible D match to TRBD2 (7 bases). Trimming took 1 base from V and 6 from J, leaving 15 bases between them. The germline gives CDR1 MNHEY, CDR2 SMNVEV (reference sequence). The length of the CDR3 is 16 residues.

The CDR3 is CASSQGRGLNTEAFF. CDR3 nucleotides: TGTGCCAGCAGCCAGGGGAGGGGACTGAACACTGAAGCTTTCTTT. V and J are TRBV14 and TRBJ1-1, with D perhaps matching TRBD1 (5 bases). Trimming removed 3 bases at V and 0 bases at J, with 11 bases between. The CDR3 length is 15 residues. Germline V gives CDR1 SGHDN, CDR2 FVKESK.

This clone appeared once. The chain recombines TRBV6-5 with TRBJ1-1, with a weak D call TRBD1 (6 bases). The CDR3 consists of 13 residues. The germline V gene has CDR1 MNHEY and CDR2 SVGAGI. Trimming pared 4 bases from V and 1 base from J, leaving 7 bases between. The CDR3 nucleotides are TGTGCCAGCAGTTTACAGGGGAACACTGAAGCTTTCTTT. Its translation is CASSLQGNTEAFF.

The chain couples TRBV11-2 to TRBJ2-1; D gene ambiguous. CDR1 is SGHAT and CDR2 is FQNNGV in the germline V gene. The CDR3 is 13 amino acids. The V and J ends lost 1 base and 7 bases respectively, with 8 bases between them. Here the CDR3 DNA reads TGTGCCAGCAGCTTAGTAACGGTTAATGAGCAGTTCTTC. Residues: CASSLVTVNEQFF.

This clone occurred once. The genes are TRBV29-1 and TRBJ2-1; tentative D call: TRBD2 (5 bases). V shed 5 bases and J shed 10 bases, with 15 bases lying between them. The CDR3 totals 12 residues. The germline V gene has CDR1 SQVTM and CDR2 ANQGSEA. The CDR3 DNA is TGCAGCGTTCGGGTTAGCGTAAGGGAGCAGTTCTTC. Amino acids: CSVRVSVREQFF.

The gene calls are TRBV4-1 and TRBJ2-2; D possibly corresponds to TRBD2 (6 bases). Per germline, CDR1 MGHRA and CDR2 YSYEKL. V lost 0 bases to trimming and J lost 4 bases, with 15 bases between them. This CDR3 has 17 residues. DNA of the CDR3: TGCGCCAGCAGCCAAGATCCCGGAGGGCTCCCCACCGGGGAGCTGTTTTTT. It encodes CASSQDPGGLPTGELFF.

The V and J genes are TRBV5-1 and TRBJ1-3, with D tentatively TRBD1 (5 bases). Trimming stripped 0 bases from V and 3 bases from J, with 10 bases between. In germline, CDR1 is SGHRS, CDR2 YFSETQ. The CDR3 contains 15 residues. This chain's CDR3 is CASSLAGQGGNTIYF. In DNA form, the CDR3 reads TGCGCCAGCAGCTTGGCAGGGCAGGGTGGAAACACCATATATTTT.

The V call is TRBV19, the J call TRBJ2-1; the D gene is possibly TRBD1 (6 bases). This CDR3 spans 15 amino acids. From germline, CDR1 is LNHDA and CDR2 SQIVND (reference sequence). The germline V and J ends were trimmed by 3 bases and 0 bases, with 9 bases remaining between them. CDR3 nucleotides: TGTGCCAGTAGTATCACAGGGAGCTCCTACAATGAGCAGTTCTTC. Translation: CASSITGSSYNEQFF.

V usage is TRBV18 and J usage is TRBJ2-7; TRBD1 matches at 10 bases. Germline trimming cut 4 bases from V and 0 bases from J; bases unmatched to any gene: 3. Germline V gene lookup returns CDR1 KGHSH and CDR2 LQKENI. This CDR3 contains 15 residues. This chain's CDR3 is CASSLWDRGSYEQYF. The CDR3 nucleotides are TGTGCCAGCTCACTATGGGACAGGGGCTCCTACGAGCAGTACTTC.

The rearrangement joins TRBV2 to TRBJ1-1, with no clear D. Germline V gives CDR1 SNHLY, CDR2 FYNNEI. V lost 3 bases and J lost 5, with 19 bases in between. CDR3 length equals 16 residues. In nucleotides, the CDR3 is TGTGCCAGCAGTGATGATCCATTTAGCCCGGGGACTGAAGCTTTCTTT. Translation gives CASSDDPFSPGTEAFF. Looking up the rest from reference TRBV2 and TRBJ1-1 gives the full variable domain: EPEVTQTPSHQVTQMGQEVILRCVPISNHLYFYWYRQILGQKVEFLVSFYNNEISEKSEIFDDQFSVERPDGSNFTLKIRSTKLEDSAMYFCASSDDPFSPGTEAFFGQGTRLTVV.

The V and J genes are TRBV6-2 or TRBV6-3 and TRBJ2-2, with D possibly matching TRBD1 (6 bases). Germline V gene sequence: CDR1 MNHEY, CDR2 SVGEGT. Trimming removed 6 bases from V and 1 base from J, with 9 bases in between. The CDR3 sequence is 14 residues long. The CDR3 coding sequence is TGTGCCAGCAGCCGGACAGAGAACACCGGGGAGCTGTTTTTT. Amino acid sequence: CASSRTENTGELFF.